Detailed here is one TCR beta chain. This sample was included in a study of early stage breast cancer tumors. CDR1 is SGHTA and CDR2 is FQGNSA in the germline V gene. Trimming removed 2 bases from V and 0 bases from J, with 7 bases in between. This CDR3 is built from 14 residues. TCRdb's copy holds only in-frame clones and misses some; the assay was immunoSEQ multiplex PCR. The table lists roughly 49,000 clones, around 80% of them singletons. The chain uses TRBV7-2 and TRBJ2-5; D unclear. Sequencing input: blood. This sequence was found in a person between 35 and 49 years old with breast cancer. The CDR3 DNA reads TGTGCCAGCAGCTTAAATGCGGACCAAGAGACCCAGTACTTC. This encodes CASSLNADQETQYF.